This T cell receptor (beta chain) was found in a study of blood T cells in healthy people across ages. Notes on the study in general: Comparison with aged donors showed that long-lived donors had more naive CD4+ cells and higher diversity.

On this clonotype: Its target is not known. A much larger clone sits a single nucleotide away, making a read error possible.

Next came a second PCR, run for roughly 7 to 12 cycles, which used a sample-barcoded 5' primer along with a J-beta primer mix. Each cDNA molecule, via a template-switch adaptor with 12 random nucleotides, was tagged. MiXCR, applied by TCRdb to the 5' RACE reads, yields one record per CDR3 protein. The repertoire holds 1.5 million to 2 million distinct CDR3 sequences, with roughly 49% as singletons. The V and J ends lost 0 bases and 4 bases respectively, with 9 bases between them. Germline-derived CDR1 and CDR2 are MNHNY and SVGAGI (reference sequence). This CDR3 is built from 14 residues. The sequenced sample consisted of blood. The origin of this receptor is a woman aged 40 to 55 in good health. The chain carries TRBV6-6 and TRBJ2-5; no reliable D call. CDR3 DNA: TGTGCCAGCAGTTACTCGGCGGTCCGAGAGACCCAGTACTTC. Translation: CASSYSAVRETQYF.